The 8 T cell receptor beta chains reported below all come from one sample, sequenced in a study of response to subunit inactivated influenza vaccine. TCRdb reanalysed the RT-PCR reads using MiXCR and keeps one entry per CDR3 protein. The data contain under 200,000 distinct CDR3 sequences, approximately 10% of them singletons. The specimen comprised non-naive T cells sorted from PBMCs, sampled 45 days after vaccination. These receptors came from a man aged 45-65 years who received an inactivated influenza vaccine.

This clonotype was counted only a few times. V gene TRBV7-2 combines with J gene TRBJ1-2, with a tentative D call TRBD1 (5 bases). CDR1 and CDR2 from the germline V gene are SGHTA and FQGNSA. Trimming stripped 2 bases from V and 7 bases from J, with 14 bases between. The CDR3 totals 14 residues. This CDR3 is CASSLQFGRVGYTF. CDR3 DNA: TGTGCCAGCAGCTTACAGTTTGGCAGGGTTGGCTACACCTTC. Full variable domain (missing parts from reference TRBV7-2 and TRBJ1-2): GAGVSQSPSNKVTEKGKDVELRCDPISGHTALYWYRQSLGQGLEFLIYFQGNSAPDKSGLPSDRFSAERTGGSVSTLTIQRTQQEDSAVYLCASSLQFGRVGYTFGSGTRLTVV.

V usage is TRBV27 and J usage is TRBJ2-1; 10 bases agree with TRBD2. Trimming removed 8 bases from V and 8 bases from J; junction bases left unmatched: 12. The CDR3 loop spans 15 amino acids. In germline, CDR1 is MNHEY, CDR2 SMNVEV (reference sequence). The CDR3 DNA follows: TGTGCCAGCCGTGCCTCAGCTAGCGGGAGTTATGAGCAGTTCTTC. It is translated as CASRASASGSYEQFF.

The rearrangement links TRBV18 to TRBJ2-1; 10 bases fit TRBD1. The CDR3 contains 15 residues. Germline CDR1 reads KGHSH; CDR2 reads LQKENI. Trimming at V came to 5 bases and at J to 4 bases, leaving 5 bases not matched to a gene. The CDR3 protein is CASSISGQGYNEQFF. DNA of the CDR3: TGTGCCAGCTCAATATCGGGACAGGGGTACAATGAGCAGTTCTTC.

There are a few counts of this clonotype. V and J are TRBV6-5 and TRBJ1-4, with D possibly being TRBD1 (6 bases). V lost 2 bases, J lost 7 bases, and 14 bases lay in between. The CDR3 totals 15 residues. CDR1 is MNHEY, CDR2 SVGAGI, per germline. The CDR3 protein is CASSYMGGIGEKLFF. CDR3 coding DNA: TGTGCCAGCAGTTACATGGGGGGCATCGGTGAAAAACTGTTTTTT.

This chain connects TRBV4-1 to TRBJ2-6; D ambiguous. V was shortened by 4 bases and J by 4 bases, with 17 bases between the two germline ends. The germline CDR1 and CDR2 sequences are MGHRA and YSYEKL. The CDR3 extends over 17 amino acids. The CDR3 protein is CASSPDGSGSGANVLTF. As DNA, the CDR3 is TGCGCCAGCAGCCCGGACGGTTCAGGATCCGGGGCCAACGTCCTGACTTTC.

V and J are TRBV28 and TRBJ1-2, with 7 bases that match TRBD1. CDR1 and CDR2 from the germline V gene are MDHEN and SYDVKM. CDR3 length: 13 amino acids. After removal of 5 bases from V and 5 bases from J, the junction contained 5 bases not matched to a gene. The CDR3 region has the DNA TGTGCCAGCAGTGAGGGGGCCCGGTATGGCTACACCTTC. It encodes CASSEGARYGYTF.

This clonotype came up a few times. This chain links TRBV5-6 with TRBJ2-7; no reliable D call. Germline V gene data show CDR1 as SGHDT and CDR2 as YYEEEE. Trimming pared 4 bases from V and 2 bases from J, leaving 16 bases between. This CDR3 has 15 amino acids. Here the CDR3 reads CASSRHEQIPYEQYF. DNA for the CDR3: TGTGCCAGCAGCCGACACGAGCAGATCCCCTACGAGCAGTACTTC.

This clonotype was detected a few times. Written as DNA, the CDR3 is TGTGCCACCAGTGACTTCGGGGTGGGGACCCAGTACTTC. This encodes CATSDFGVGTQYF. This chain links TRBV24-1 with TRBJ2-5, with D possibly being TRBD2 (5 bases). CDR1 KGHDR and CDR2 SFDVKD come from the germline V gene. Trimming stripped 4 bases from V and 7 bases from J, with 12 bases between. The CDR3 totals 13 residues.